The rows below give T cell receptor beta chains drawn from one sample of a study of early T cells in non-severe SARS-CoV-2 infection. One entry per CDR3 protein, called by TCRdb with MiXCR from the 5' RACE reads. The data contain roughly 56,000 distinct CDR3 sequences, about 13% of them singletons. Specimen: whole blood. Every receptor here comes from an adult who was a healthcare worker with PCR-confirmed SARS-CoV-2 infection or an uninfected control (not recorded which). Each CDR3 is given with its conserved first and last residue. Size is omitted from some rows. Given values are once, few, many or a class for expanded clones.

V: TRBV6-2/TRBV6-3; size: NA; J: TRBJ2-3; CDR3: CASSFSSGRAGRGTQYF
V: TRBV6-6; size: NA; J: TRBJ1-1; CDR3: CASSPATGGPEAFF
V: TRBV18; size: few; J: TRBJ2-1; CDR3: CASSPPAGGYNEQFF
V: TRBV5-6; size: many; J: TRBJ2-1; CDR3: CASSSTYENEQFF
V: TRBV6-2/TRBV6-3; size: many; J: TRBJ2-1; CDR3: CASSESSGRALNEQFF
V: TRBV9; size: NA; J: TRBJ1-2; CDR3: CASSVQTGGLYGYTF
V: TRBV7-2; size: many; J: TRBJ2-1; CDR3: CASSFELAGNNEQFF
V: TRBV28; size: many; J: TRBJ2-2; CDR3: CASSPPAHSMELFF
V: TRBV7-9; size: few; J: TRBJ2-1; CDR3: CASSRGGLRPYNEQFF
V: TRBV20-1; size: few; J: TRBJ2-3; CDR3: CSARRQGVDTQYF
V: TRBV27; size: NA; J: TRBJ2-7; CDR3: CASSLQERVSYEQYF
V: TRBV9; size: few; J: TRBJ2-5; CDR3: CASSVGGLAKTQYF
V: TRBV28; size: NA; J: TRBJ2-7; CDR3: CASMEGQGIYEQYF
V: TRBV27; size: few; J: TRBJ2-1; CDR3: CASSLVGNEQFF
V: TRBV7-2; size: NA; J: TRBJ1-1; CDR3: CASSSDRYTEAFF
V: TRBV24-1; size: NA; J: TRBJ2-4; CDR3: CATSDSTGIAKNIQYF
V: TRBV7-9; size: many; J: TRBJ2-1; CDR3: CASSPRGSAYNEQFF
V: TRBV7-3; size: NA; J: TRBJ2-1; CDR3: CASSHQGSEQFF
V: TRBV28; size: NA; J: TRBJ2-3; CDR3: CASSFVAGTDTQYF
V: TRBV28; size: many; J: TRBJ2-7; CDR3: CASSWPGSSDEQYF
V: TRBV29-1; size: NA; J: TRBJ2-7; CDR3: CSVSTNSYEQYF
V: TRBV12-3/TRBV12-4; size: many; J: TRBJ2-5; CDR3: CASIVGGSQETQYF
V: TRBV6-2/TRBV6-3; size: NA; J: TRBJ2-1; CDR3: CASSTGTIYNEQFF
V: TRBV7-2; size: many; J: TRBJ2-1; CDR3: CASSLSIHEQFF
V: TRBV18; size: NA; J: TRBJ2-4; CDR3: CASSLQGPKNIQYF
V: TRBV7-2; size: many; J: TRBJ1-3; CDR3: CASSLAAWASGNTIYF
V: TRBV11-2; size: few; J: TRBJ2-7; CDR3: CASRPERDNSYEQYF
V: TRBV11-2; size: medium-sized; J: TRBJ2-7; CDR3: CASSLDAGYEQYF
V: TRBV20-1; size: many; J: TRBJ2-3; CDR3: CSAYRGSSTDTQYF
V: TRBV5-4; size: medium-sized; J: TRBJ2-3; CDR3: CASSLEMGADTQYF
V: TRBV4-1; size: many; J: TRBJ2-1; CDR3: CASSQVGGGDNEQFF
V: TRBV10-3; size: many; J: TRBJ2-1; CDR3: CAISAGGTTEQFF
V: TRBV6-2/TRBV6-3; size: NA; J: TRBJ1-3; CDR3: CASSGSGNTIYF
V: TRBV7-2; size: NA; J: TRBJ2-5; CDR3: CASSFTEETQYF
V: TRBV11-3; size: NA; J: TRBJ2-3; CDR3: CASSLGGTSGIRTDTQYF
V: TRBV19; size: many; J: TRBJ1-2; CDR3: CASSILGQGQVAGYTF
V: TRBV6-6; size: NA; J: TRBJ1-1; CDR3: CASSYSEYAFF
V: TRBV3-2; size: NA; J: TRBJ2-1; CDR3: CASSPPQACLEFF
V: TRBV9; size: few; J: TRBJ2-7; CDR3: CASSDGQGHGQYF
V: TRBV14; size: many; J: TRBJ2-4; CDR3: CASSQAGAKNIQYF
V: TRBV9; size: NA; J: TRBJ2-5; CDR3: CASSVGTGAAETQYF
V: TRBV19; size: few; J: TRBJ2-7; CDR3: CASSATDSPGGQYF
V: TRBV6-2/TRBV6-3; size: many; J: TRBJ1-1; CDR3: CASGQQGNEAFF
V: TRBV14; size: NA; J: TRBJ2-3; CDR3: CASSPMTGVGYTDTQYF
V: TRBV6-1; size: many; J: TRBJ2-7; CDR3: CASSVERGSPYEQYF
V: TRBV28; size: NA; J: TRBJ1-1; CDR3: CASSSYGGGTEAFF
V: TRBV29-1; size: many; J: TRBJ1-1; CDR3: CSARPSMNTEAFF
V: TRBV7-8; size: many; J: TRBJ2-1; CDR3: CASSLAYNEQFF